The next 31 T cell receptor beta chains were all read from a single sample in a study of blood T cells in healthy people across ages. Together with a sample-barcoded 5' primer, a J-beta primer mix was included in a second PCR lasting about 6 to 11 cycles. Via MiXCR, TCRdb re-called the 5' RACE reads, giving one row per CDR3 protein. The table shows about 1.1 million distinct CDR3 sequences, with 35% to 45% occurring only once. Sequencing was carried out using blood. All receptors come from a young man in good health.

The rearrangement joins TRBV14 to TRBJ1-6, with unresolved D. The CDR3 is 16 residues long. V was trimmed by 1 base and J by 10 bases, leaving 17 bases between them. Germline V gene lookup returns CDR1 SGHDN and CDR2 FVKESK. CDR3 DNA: TGTGCCAGCAGCCAAGCCGGCGGCCAATGGGCATCACCCCTCCACTTT. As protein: CASSQAGGQWASPLHF. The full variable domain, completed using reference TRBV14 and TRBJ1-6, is EAGVTQFPSHSVIEKGQTVTLRCDPISGHDNLYWYRRVMGKEIKFLLHFVKESKQDESGMPNNRFLAERTGGTYSTLKVQPAELEDSGVYFCASSQAGGQWASPLHFGNGTRLTVT.

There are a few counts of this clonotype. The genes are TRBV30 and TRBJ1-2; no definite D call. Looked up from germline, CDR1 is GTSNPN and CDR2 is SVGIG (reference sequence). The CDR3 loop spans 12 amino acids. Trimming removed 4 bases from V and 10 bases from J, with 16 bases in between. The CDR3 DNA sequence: TGTGCCTGGAATCGGGTATGGGGTGACTACACCTTC. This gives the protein CAWNRVWGDYTF.

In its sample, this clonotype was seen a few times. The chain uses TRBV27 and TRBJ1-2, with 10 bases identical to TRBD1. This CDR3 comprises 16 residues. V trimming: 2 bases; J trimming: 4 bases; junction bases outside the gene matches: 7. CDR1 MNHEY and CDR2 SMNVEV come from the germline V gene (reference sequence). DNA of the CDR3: TGTGCCAGCAGTTTAGCTAGGACAGGGGGGAGCTATGGCTACACCTTC. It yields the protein CASSLARTGGSYGYTF.

The DNA for the CDR3 is TGTGCCGCCAGGGTGGGCAGAGCTGGGACTGAAGCTTTCTTT. Translating gives CAARVGRAGTEAFF. This rearrangement joins TRBV10-3 to TRBJ1-1, with D perhaps matching TRBD1 (5 bases). The CDR3 is made up of 14 amino acids. Germline V gives CDR1 ENHRY, CDR2 SYGVKD. Deletions cut 11 bases from V and 5 bases from J, with 21 bases between.

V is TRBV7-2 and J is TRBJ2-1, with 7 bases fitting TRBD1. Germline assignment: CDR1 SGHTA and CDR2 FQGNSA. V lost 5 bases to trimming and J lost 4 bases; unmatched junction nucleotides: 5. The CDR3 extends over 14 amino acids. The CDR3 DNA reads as TGTGCCAGCAGCCAGGGACAGATTTACAATGAGCAGTTCTTC. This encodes CASSQGQIYNEQFF.

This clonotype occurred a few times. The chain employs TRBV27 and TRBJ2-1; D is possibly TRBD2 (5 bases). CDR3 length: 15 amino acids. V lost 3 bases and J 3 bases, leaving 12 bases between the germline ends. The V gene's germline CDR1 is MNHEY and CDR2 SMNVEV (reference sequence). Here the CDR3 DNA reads TGTGCCAGCAGTTTCGGGGTTGGACTCTACAATGAGCAGTTCTTC. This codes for CASSFGVGLYNEQFF.

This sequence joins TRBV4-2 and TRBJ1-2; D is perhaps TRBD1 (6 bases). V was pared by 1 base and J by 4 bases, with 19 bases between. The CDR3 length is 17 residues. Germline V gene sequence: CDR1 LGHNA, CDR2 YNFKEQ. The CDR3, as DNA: TGTGCCAGCAGCCAAGCACCAGAGGGACAAGGCGGCTATGGCTACACCTTC. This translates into CASSQAPEGQGGYGYTF.

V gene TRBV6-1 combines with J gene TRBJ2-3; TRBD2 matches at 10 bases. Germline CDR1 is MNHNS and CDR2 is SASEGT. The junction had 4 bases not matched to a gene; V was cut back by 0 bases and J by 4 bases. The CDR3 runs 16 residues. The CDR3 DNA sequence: TGTGCCAGCAGTGAAGCGCTAGCGGGGGTGTCAGATACGCAGTATTTT. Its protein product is CASSEALAGVSDTQYF.

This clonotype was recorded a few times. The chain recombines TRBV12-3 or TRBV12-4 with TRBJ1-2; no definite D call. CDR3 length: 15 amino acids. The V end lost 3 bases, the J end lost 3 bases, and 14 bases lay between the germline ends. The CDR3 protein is CASSFLVITDYGYTF. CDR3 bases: TGTGCCAGCAGTTTTCTTGTCATTACGGACTATGGCTACACCTTC.

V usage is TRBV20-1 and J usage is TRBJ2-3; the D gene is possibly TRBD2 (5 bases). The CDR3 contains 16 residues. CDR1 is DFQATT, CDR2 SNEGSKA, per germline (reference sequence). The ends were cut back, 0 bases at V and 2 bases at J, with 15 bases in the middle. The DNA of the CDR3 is TGCAGTGCTAGAGAGGCTGGCGGGCTTGTCACAGATACGCAGTATTTT. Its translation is CSAREAGGLVTDTQYF.

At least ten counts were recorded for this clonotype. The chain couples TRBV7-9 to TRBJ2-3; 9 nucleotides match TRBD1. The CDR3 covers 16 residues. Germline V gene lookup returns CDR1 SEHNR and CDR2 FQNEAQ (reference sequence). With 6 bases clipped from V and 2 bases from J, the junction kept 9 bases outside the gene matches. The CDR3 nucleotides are TGTGCCAGCAGGCGGACAGGGGTTCCCTACACAGATACGCAGTATTTT. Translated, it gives CASRRTGVPYTDTQYF.

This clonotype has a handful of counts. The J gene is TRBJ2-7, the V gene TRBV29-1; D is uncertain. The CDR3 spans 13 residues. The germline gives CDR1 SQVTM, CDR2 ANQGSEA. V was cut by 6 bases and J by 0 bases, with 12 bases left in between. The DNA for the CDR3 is TGCAGCGTCACTACTGACAACTCCTACGAGCAGTACTTC. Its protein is CSVTTDNSYEQYF.

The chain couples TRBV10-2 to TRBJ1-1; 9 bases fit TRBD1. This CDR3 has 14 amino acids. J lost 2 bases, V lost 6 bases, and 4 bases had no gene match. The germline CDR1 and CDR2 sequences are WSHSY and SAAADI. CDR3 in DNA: TGCGCCAGCAGAGTGACAGGGGGTAACACTGAAGCTTTCTTT. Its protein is CASRVTGGNTEAFF.

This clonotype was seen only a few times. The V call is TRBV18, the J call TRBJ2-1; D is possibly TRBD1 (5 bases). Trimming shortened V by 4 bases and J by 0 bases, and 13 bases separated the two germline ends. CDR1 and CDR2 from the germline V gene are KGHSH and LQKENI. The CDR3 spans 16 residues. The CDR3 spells CASSLTVDSSYNEQFF. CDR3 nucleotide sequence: TGTGCCAGCTCACTAACGGTTGACAGCTCCTACAATGAGCAGTTCTTC.

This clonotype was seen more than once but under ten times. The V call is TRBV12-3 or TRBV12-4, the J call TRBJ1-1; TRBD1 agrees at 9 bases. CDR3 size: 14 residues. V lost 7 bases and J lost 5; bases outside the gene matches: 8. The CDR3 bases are TGTGCCAGCATACAGGGGGCGTGGGGTACTGAAGCTTTCTTT. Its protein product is CASIQGAWGTEAFF.

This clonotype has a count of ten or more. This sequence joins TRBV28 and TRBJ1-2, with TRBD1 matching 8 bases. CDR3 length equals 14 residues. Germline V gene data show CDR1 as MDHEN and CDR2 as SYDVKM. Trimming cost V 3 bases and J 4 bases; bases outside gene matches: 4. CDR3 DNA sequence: TGTGCCAGCAGTTTCGGAACAGGGGGCTATGGCTACACCTTC. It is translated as CASSFGTGGYGYTF.

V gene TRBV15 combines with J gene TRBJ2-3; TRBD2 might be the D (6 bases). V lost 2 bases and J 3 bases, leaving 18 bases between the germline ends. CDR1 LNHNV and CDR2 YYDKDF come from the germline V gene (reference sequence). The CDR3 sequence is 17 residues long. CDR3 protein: CATSRQSHGGLTDTQYF. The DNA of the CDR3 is TGTGCCACCAGCAGACAATCACATGGGGGGTTAACAGATACGCAGTATTTT.

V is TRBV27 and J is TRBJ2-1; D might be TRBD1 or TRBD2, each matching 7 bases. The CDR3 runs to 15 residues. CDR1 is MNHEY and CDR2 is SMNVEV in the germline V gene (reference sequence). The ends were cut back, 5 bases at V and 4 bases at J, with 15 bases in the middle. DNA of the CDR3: TGTGCCAGCAGTCCAGGGGGGGGCGGGTACAATGAGCAGTTCTTC. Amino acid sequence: CASSPGGGGYNEQFF.

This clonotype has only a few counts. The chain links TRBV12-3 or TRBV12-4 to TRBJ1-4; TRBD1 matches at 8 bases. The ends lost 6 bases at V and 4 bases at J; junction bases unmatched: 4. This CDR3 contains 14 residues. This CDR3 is CASRGQANNEKLFF. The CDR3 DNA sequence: TGTGCCAGCAGGGGACAGGCCAATAATGAAAAACTGTTTTTT.

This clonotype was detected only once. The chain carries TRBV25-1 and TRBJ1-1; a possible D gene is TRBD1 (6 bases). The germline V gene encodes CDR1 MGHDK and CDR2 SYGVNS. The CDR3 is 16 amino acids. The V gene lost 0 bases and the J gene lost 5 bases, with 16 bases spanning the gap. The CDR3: CASSEYGGGQGTEAFF. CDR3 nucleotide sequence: TGTGCCAGCAGTGAATATGGGGGGGGGCAGGGGACTGAAGCTTTCTTT.

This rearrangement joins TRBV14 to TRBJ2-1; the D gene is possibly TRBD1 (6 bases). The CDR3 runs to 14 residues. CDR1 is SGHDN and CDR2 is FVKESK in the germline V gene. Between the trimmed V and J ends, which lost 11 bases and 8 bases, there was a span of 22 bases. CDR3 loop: CADSQEAGVHEQFF. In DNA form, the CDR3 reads TGTGCCGACAGCCAAGAAGCAGGGGTTCATGAGCAGTTCTTC.

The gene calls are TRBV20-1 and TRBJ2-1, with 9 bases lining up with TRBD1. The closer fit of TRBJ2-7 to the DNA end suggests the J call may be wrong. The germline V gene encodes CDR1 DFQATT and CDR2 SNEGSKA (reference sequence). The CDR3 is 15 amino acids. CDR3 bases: TGCAGTGCTAGAGAGTACGGGACAGGGCTAAGTGAGCAGTACTTC. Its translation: CSAREYGTGLSEQYF.

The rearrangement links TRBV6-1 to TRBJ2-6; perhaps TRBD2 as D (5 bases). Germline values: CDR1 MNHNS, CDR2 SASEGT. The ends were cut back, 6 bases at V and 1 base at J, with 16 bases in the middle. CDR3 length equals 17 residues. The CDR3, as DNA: TGTGCCAGCAGGCGTGCGAGGGCCCTGTCTGGGGCCAACGTCCTGACTTTC. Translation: CASRRARALSGANVLTF.

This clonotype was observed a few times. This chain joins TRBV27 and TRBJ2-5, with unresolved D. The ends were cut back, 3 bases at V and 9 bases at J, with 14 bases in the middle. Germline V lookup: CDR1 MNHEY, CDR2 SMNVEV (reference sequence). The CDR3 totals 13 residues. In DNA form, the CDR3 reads TGTGCCAGCAGTTTCTCCTTCGGCTCGGCCCAGTACTTC. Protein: CASSFSFGSAQYF.

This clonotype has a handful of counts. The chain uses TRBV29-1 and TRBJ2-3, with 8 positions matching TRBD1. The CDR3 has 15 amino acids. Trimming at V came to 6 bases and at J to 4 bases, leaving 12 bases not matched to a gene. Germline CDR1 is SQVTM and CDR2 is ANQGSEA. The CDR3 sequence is CSVRTGGTRADTQYF. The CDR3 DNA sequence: TGCAGCGTGCGAACAGGGGGGACAAGAGCAGATACGCAGTATTTT.

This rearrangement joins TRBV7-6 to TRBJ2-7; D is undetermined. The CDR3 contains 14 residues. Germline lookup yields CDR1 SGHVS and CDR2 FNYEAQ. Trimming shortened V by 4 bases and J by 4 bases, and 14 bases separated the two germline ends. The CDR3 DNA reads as TGTGCCAGCAGCTCCTCCTTAGGGATGTACGAGCAGTACTTC. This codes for CASSSSLGMYEQYF.

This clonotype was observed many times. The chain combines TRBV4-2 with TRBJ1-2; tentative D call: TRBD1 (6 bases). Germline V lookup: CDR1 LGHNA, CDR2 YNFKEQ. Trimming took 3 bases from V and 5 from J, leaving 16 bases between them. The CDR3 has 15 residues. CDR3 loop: CASSQDPGTLYGYTF. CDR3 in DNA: TGTGCCAGCAGCCAGGATCCCGGGACACTGTATGGCTACACCTTC.

The CDR3 DNA follows: TGCAGCGTTGGTATGGGGGGTCAGCCCCAGCATTTT. Protein sequence: CSVGMGGQPQHF. The chain employs TRBV29-1 and TRBJ1-5, with D maybe TRBD1 (5 bases). CDR3 length: 12 residues. Germline V gene sequence: CDR1 SQVTM, CDR2 ANQGSEA. V was shortened by 4 bases and J by 6 bases, with 10 bases between the two germline ends.

The CDR3 sequence: CASSGSRGRAIYEQYF. The CDR3 nucleotides are TGTGCCAGCAGCGGATCCAGGGGCAGGGCCATCTACGAGCAGTACTTC. This rearrangement joins TRBV13 to TRBJ2-5, with D tentatively TRBD1 (6 bases). The DNA end is a closer match to TRBJ2-7, so the J assignment may be wrong. Looked up from germline, CDR1 is PRHDT and CDR2 is FYEKMQ (reference sequence). CDR3 length: 16 residues.

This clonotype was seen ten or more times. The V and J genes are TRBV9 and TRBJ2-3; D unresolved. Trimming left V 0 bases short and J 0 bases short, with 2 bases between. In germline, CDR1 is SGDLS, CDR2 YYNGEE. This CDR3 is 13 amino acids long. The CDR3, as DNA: TGTGCCAGCAGCGTAGACAGCACAGATACGCAGTATTTT. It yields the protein CASSVDSTDTQYF. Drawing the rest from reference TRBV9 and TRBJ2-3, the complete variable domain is DSGVTQTPKHLITATGQRVTLRCSPRSGDLSVYWYQQSLDQGLQFLIQYYNGEERAKGNILERFSAQQFPDLHSELNLSSLELGDSALYFCASSVDSTDTQYFGPGTRLTVL.

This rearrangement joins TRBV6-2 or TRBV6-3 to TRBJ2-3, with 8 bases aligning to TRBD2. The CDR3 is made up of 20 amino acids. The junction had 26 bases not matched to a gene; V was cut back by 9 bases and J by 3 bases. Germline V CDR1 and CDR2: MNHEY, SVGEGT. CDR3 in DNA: TGTGCCAGTCGCCTCTGGGTTAGCGGGGACCCGCGGATAGATACAGATACGCAGTATTTT. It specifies CASRLWVSGDPRIDTDTQYF.